The clone carrying this T cell receptor (beta chain) was recorded a few times. The antigen is undetermined. This CDR3 comprises 14 residues. J gave up 1 base and V 6 bases, and 8 bases lay outside the gene matches. Germline-derived CDR1 and CDR2 are SQVTM and ANQGSEA. This entry belongs to a study of T-cell memory formation after mild COVID-19. The overall study: The TCR clusters were mostly specific to one donor. Findings and caveats of the study: Clones that got smaller from day 15 to 85 had even CD4/CD8, while clones growing later tipped toward CD4+. Several responding clones turned up in pre-infection memory, indicating that cross-reactive memory may have taken part. Whether day 37 second-wave clones are SARS-CoV-2-specific was not confirmed.

TCRdb re-derived calls from the 5' RACE reads in MiXCR, one entry per CDR3 protein. The sample lists roughly 250,000 distinct CDR3 sequences; about a sixth were seen once. Sequenced: PBMCs or a T cell subset sorted from them (not recorded which). This receptor was taken from a man between 18 and 35 years old who had mild COVID-19 (a few samples of this study predate the infection). Cell type and time point are not known. The J gene is TRBJ1-2, the V gene TRBV29-1; 7 bases fit TRBD1. CDR3 DNA sequence: TGCAGCGTAACACGGAGGGGGCATAACTATGGCTACACCTTC. It is translated as CSVTRRGHNYGYTF.